A selection of T cell receptor beta chains follows, all from one sample in a study of OX40 agonist ivuxolimab in advanced cancers. Sequenced by immunoSEQ multiplex PCR; TCRdb stores in-frame clones only, minus some. The sample contains 95,000 to 100,000 clones, approximately 80% of which appear only once. The sample was CD4+ or CD8+ T cells sorted from blood, taken in a trial of the OX40 agonist ivuxolimab. The receptors shown here come from an adult with an advanced solid tumor such as melanoma, head and neck, liver or kidney cancer. Each CDR3 is given with its conserved first and last residue. Each record gives: J gene, V gene, CDR3 protein.

TRBJ2-3,TRBV30,CAWRKSGSTDTQYF
TRBJ1-2,TRBV10-3,CAIRTGAKQANYGYTF
TRBJ2-7,TRBV10-1,CASSEGSFGGEQYF
TRBJ1-4,TRBV27,CASRDTGNEKLFF
TRBJ2-1,TRBV11-1,CASSLAGRIYNEQFF
TRBJ2-5,TRBV6-5,CASSSLVETQYF
TRBJ2-1,TRBV28,CASSPSDMGRSYNEQFF
TRBJ2-3,TRBV19,CASSPRPGFSTDTQYF
TRBJ1-5,TRBV12-5,CASGSGQGGNQPQHF
TRBJ2-7,TRBV21-1,CASSTGVAYEQYF
TRBJ2-5,TRBV19,CASSIVRALGETQYF
TRBJ2-3,TRBV5-8,CASSSGTGGTDTQYF
TRBJ1-1,TRBV5-1,CASSLGLTLEAFF
TRBJ1-6,TRBV5-1,CASSRRGEDDSPLHF
TRBJ1-3,TRBV11-1,CASREGVWGSGNTIYF
TRBJ2-3,TRBV7-2,CASSFRGTQYF
TRBJ1-6,TRBV9,CASSLQGWDNSPLHF
TRBJ2-1,TRBV19,CASSVKSEQFF
TRBJ1-1,TRBV19,CASRITRNTEAFF
TRBJ1-5,TRBV5-8,CASSHHPGNRNQPQHF
TRBJ2-7,TRBV28,CASRPVGPAGEQYF
TRBJ2-1,TRBV9,CASSVEGTSGSGDEQFF
TRBJ2-7,TRBV18,CASSRTRGGLYEQYF
TRBJ1-1,TRBV15,CATSREVYHEAFF
TRBJ1-4,TRBV6-5,CASRRYRGEKLFF
TRBJ2-3,TRBV7-2,CASSQGPSGTTSTDTQYF
TRBJ2-3,TRBV4-1,CASSQDPNTDTQYF
TRBJ1-5,TRBV21-1,CASSKAFRAQQSNQPQHF
TRBJ1-1,TRBV5-4,CASSLGKTGMDTEAFF
TRBJ2-3,TRBV13,CASSLLAGGPEDTQYF
TRBJ1-2,TRBV6-5,CASRPSQGWDYGYTF
TRBJ2-1,TRBV2,CASSVRAGDTEQFF
TRBJ1-3,TRBV19,CASSMETGPLSGNTIYF
TRBJ2-5,TRBV12-5,CANQGRTQYF
TRBJ2-5,TRBV9,CASSEGPGETQYF
TRBJ2-2,TRBV7-8,CASSFPGLAGRWDTGELFF
TRBJ1-2,TRBV29-1,CSVVSPLEDHGYTF
TRBJ2-5,TRBV5-8,CASSRRGANGETQYF
TRBJ1-1,TRBV10-3,CAIRIRDRGTEAFF
TRBJ2-7,TRBV19,CASRPGTGLPYEQYF
TRBJ2-3,TRBV4-1,CASSQERWGSTDTQYF
TRBJ2-7,TRBV7-9,CASRMDSSFNYEQYF
TRBJ2-7,TRBV6-1,CASSRGSSYEQYF
TRBJ1-2,TRBV28,CASTSSSGQGNYGYTF
TRBJ2-7,TRBV27,CASSLAQGPPYEQYF
TRBJ2-6,TRBV5-1,CASRPFFGKLEGANVLTF
TRBJ2-1,TRBV7-3,CASSLSGTGFDNEQFF
TRBJ2-5,TRBV5-1,CASKSGPPQETQYF
TRBJ2-3,TRBV5-4,CASSFGLAGGDTQYF
TRBJ2-5,TRBV7-8,CASSPGGNQETQYF
TRBJ2-5,TRBV18,CASSPTRAGGSETQYF
TRBJ1-5,TRBV6-5,CASSSGTGMWDQPQHF
TRBJ1-4,TRBV19,CASSIGGGREKLFF
TRBJ1-3,TRBV4-1,CASSQDGLAGNTIYF
TRBJ2-2,TRBV7-2,CASSLALGRANTGELFF